This note documents a single TCR beta chain sequence. Its antigen is still unknown. Nothing much larger sits one base from this clone, and base qualities are not available. This entry belongs to a study of OX40 agonist ivuxolimab in advanced cancers. In terms of the full investigation: The costimulatory receptor OX40 (CD134) was targeted by ivuxolimab, a fully human IgG2 agonistic monoclonal antibody. Intravenous ivuxolimab was administered to patients every 2 weeks at six dose levels: 0.01, 0.1, 0.3, 1.5, 3 and 10 mg/kg. Of the 50 or so patients in dose escalation, approximately 20 had hepatocellular carcinoma, approximately 15 had melanoma, 9 had renal cell carcinoma and 9 had head and neck cancer. In the dose-escalation cohort, around 80% of patients were male, and the mean age was around 60 years with a range of roughly 23 to 79. Prior anti-PD-1, anti-PD-L1 or anti-CTLA-4 therapy was permitted, and about two fifths of dose-escalation patients had received checkpoint inhibitors. Partial responses occurred in three dose-escalation patients, of whom one had hepatocellular carcinoma and two had cutaneous melanoma. The point of sequencing TCRbeta in the periphery was to test whether ivuxolimab changed TCR sequence diversity and drove clonal T-cell expansion. The paper reports the monotherapy dose-escalation portion (N of about 56 patients) of the phase I ivuxolimab trial.

The paper as a whole reports these results and caveats: The antigen specificity of the peripheral T cells that underwent clonal expansion was not determined. Low levels of normalized T-cell clonal expansion were also seen in some patients who did not respond. Clonal expansion of both CD4+ and CD8+ blood T cells was observed from baseline to week 6 at doses 0.1 to 3.0 mg/kg. In the 0.1-3.0 mg/kg groups, partial responders were among the patients with the lowest normalized peripheral clonal expansion, particularly in CD8+ T cells. After ivuxolimab, more expanded clones were found on average in CD8+ T cells than in CD4+ T cells.

Patients with autoimmune disease history or receiving systemic immunosuppression were excluded from the trial. Peripheral blood for TCR sequencing was collected from all dose cohorts at baseline, on cycle 4 day 1, and on cycle 7 day 1. Samples were obtained from an open-label, multicenter, first-in-human phase I dose-escalation trial of ivuxolimab. Adults with locally advanced or metastatic melanoma, renal cell, hepatocellular, or head and neck squamous cell carcinoma were enrolled in the trial. Before TCR sequencing, CD4+ T cells and CD8+ T cells from peripheral blood were sorted into separate populations. Genomic DNA was isolated from the sorted cells so that the TCRbeta CDR3 region could be sequenced. The immunoSEQ Assay was used for sequencing of TCRbeta CDR3 regions. TCRdb took this table from immuneACCESS and kept in-frame rearrangements with V and J called. Such tables lack part of the clones; where checked against another copy, unresolved V genes explain under half of the gap, and the rest is unexplained. This sample gives some 45,000 clones in total; approximately 84% of them show up just once. The ten largest clones add up to about a third of the sample.

The V end gives up 3 bases and the J end 5 bases, leaving 10 bases in the junction not matched to a gene. CDR1 and CDR2 (SGDLS, YYNGEE) derive from the germline V gene. There are 15 amino acids in the CDR3, from cysteine to phenylalanine inclusive. The kept DNA is CDR3 alone, 45 bases in frame from the first base. Here the sequenced sample was CD4+ or CD8+ T cells sorted from blood, taken in a trial of the OX40 agonist ivuxolimab. Recombination joined TRBV9 with TRBJ2-5; the central 7 bases match TRBD1. This receptor was obtained from an adult with an advanced solid tumor such as melanoma, head and neck, liver or kidney cancer. The DNA reads as follows: TGTGCCAGCAGCGGGGCCCTAGGGGGCGGGGAGACCCAGTACTTC. Its amino acids are CASSGALGGGETQYF.